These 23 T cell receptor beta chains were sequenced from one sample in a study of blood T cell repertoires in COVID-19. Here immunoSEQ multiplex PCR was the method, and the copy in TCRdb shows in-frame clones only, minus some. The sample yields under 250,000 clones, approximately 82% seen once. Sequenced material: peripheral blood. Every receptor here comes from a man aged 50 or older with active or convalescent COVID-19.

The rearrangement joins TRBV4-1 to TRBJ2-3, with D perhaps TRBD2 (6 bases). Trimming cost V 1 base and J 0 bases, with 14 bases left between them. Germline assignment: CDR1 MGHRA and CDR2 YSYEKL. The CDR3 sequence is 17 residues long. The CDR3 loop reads CASSQVGGPPSTDTQYF. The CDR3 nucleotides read TGCGCCAGCAGCCAAGTGGGAGGACCCCCTAGCACAGATACGCAGTATTTT.

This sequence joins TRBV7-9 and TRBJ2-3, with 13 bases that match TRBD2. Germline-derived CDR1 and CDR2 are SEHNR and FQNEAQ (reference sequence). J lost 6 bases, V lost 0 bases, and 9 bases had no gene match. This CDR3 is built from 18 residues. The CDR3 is CASSLAKLAGGPGDTQYF. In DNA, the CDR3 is TGTGCCAGCAGCTTAGCCAAACTAGCGGGAGGGCCGGGGGATACGCAGTATTTT.

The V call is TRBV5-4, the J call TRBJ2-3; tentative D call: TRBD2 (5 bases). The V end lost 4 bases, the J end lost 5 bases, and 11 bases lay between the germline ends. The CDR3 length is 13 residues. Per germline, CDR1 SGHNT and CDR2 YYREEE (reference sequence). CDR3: CASSPGAGDTQYF. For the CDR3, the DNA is TGTGCCAGCAGCCCGGGTGCGGGAGATACGCAGTATTTT.

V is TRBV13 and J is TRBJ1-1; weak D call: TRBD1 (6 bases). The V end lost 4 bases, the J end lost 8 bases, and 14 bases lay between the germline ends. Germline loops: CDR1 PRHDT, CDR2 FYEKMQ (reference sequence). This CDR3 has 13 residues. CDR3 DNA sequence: TGTGCCAGCAGCTGGGGACTACAGGGAGAAGCTTTCTTT. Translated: CASSWGLQGEAFF.

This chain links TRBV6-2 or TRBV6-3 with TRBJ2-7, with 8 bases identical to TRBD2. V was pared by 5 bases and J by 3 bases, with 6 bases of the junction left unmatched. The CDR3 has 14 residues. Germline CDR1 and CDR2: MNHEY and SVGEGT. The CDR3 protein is CASSRAAGGYEQYF. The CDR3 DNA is TGTGCCAGCAGTCGAGCTGCGGGAGGCTACGAGCAGTACTTC.

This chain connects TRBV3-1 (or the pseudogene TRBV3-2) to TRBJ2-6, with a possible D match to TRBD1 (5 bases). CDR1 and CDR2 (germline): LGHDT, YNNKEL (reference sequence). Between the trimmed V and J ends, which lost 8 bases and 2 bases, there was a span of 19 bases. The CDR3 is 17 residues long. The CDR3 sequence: CASRLWSPGTGANVLTF. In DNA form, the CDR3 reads TGTGCCAGCCGCCTTTGGAGTCCAGGGACTGGGGCCAACGTCCTGACTTTC.

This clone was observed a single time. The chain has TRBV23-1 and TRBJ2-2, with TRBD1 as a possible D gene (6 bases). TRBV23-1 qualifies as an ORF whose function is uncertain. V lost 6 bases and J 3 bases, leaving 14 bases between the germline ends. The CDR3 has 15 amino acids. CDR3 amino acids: CASRRTGTDTGELFF. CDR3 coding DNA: TGCGCCAGCAGACGTACAGGGACGGACACCGGGGAGCTGTTTTTT.

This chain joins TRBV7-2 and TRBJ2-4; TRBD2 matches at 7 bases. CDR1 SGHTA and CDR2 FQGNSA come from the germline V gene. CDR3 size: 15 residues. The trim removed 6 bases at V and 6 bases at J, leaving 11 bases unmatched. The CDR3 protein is CASRNFPGGANIQYF. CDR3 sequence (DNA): TGTGCCAGCAGAAATTTCCCGGGAGGCGCAAACATTCAGTACTTC.

The CDR3 here is CASSKGTSGRYNEQFF. The CDR3 DNA sequence: TGTGCCAGCAGCAAAGGGACTAGCGGAAGGTACAATGAGCAGTTCTTC. The chain employs TRBV7-9 and TRBJ2-1, with 11 bases fitting TRBD2. J was trimmed by 4 bases and V by 5 bases; bases with no gene match: 7. The CDR3 sequence is 16 residues long. Looked up from germline, CDR1 is SEHNR and CDR2 is FQNEAQ (reference sequence).

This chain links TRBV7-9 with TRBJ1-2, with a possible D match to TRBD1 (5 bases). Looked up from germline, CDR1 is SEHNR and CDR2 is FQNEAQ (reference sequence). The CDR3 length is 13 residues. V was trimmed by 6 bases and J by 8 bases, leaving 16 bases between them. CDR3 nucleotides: TGTGCCAGCAGTCCAATCTTCAGGGAAGGCTACACCTTC. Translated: CASSPIFREGYTF.

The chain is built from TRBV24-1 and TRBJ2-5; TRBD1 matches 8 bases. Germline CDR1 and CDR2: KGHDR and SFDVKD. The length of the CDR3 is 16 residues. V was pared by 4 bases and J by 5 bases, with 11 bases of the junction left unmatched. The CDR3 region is CATSEGGRGQAETQYF. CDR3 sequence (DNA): TGTGCCACCAGTGAAGGGGGCAGGGGGCAGGCGGAGACCCAGTACTTC.

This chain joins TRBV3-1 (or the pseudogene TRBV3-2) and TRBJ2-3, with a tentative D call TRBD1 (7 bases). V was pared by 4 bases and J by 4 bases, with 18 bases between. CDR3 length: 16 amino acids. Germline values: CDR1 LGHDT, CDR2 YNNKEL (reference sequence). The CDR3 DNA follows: TGTGCCAGCAGCCGATACAGGGGAGGCGTTTCAGATACGCAGTATTTT. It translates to CASSRYRGGVSDTQYF.

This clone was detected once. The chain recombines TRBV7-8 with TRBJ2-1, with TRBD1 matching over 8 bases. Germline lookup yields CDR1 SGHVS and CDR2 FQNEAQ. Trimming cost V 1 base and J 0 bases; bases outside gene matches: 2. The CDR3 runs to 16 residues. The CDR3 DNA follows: TGTGCCAGCAGCTTAGTGGGGACAGGCTCCTACAATGAGCAGTTCTTC. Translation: CASSLVGTGSYNEQFF.

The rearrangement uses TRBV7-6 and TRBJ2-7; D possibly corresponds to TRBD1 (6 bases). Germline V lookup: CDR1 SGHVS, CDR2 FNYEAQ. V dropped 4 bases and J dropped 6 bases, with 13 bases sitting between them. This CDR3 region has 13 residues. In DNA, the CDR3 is TGTGCCAGCAGCTCTTCAGGGGTGGGCGAGCAGTACTTC. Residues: CASSSSGVGEQYF.

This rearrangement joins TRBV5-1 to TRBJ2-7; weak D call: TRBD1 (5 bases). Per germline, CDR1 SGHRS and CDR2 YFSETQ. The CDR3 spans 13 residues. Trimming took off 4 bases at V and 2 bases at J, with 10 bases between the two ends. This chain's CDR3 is CASSQTATYEQYF. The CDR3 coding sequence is TGCGCCAGCAGCCAGACAGCTACCTACGAGCAGTACTTC.

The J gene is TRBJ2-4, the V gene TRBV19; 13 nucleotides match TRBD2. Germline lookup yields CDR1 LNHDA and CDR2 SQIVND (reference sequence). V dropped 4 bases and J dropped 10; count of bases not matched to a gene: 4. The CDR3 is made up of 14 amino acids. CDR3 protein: CASSTPGLAGIQYF. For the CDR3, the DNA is TGTGCCAGTAGTACACCGGGACTAGCGGGGATTCAGTACTTC. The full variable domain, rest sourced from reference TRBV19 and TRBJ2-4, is DGGITQSPKYLFRKEGQNVTLSCEQNLNHDAMYWYRQDPGQGLRLIYYSQIVNDFQKGDIAEGYSVSREKKESFPLTVTSAQKNPTAFYLCASSTPGLAGIQYFGAGTRLSVL.

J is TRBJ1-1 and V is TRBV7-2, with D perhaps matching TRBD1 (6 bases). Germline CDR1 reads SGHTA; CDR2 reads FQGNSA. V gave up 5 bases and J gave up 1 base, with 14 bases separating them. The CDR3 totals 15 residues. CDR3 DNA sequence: TGTGCCAGCAGCATAGTAGGGGGACAGAACACTGAAGCTTTCTTT. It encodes CASSIVGGQNTEAFF.

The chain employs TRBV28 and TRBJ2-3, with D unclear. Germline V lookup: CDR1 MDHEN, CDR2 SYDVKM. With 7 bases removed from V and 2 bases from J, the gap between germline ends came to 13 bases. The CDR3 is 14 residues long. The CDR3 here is CASTSQATTDTQYF. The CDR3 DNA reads TGTGCCAGCACCTCCCAGGCTACCACAGATACGCAGTATTTT.

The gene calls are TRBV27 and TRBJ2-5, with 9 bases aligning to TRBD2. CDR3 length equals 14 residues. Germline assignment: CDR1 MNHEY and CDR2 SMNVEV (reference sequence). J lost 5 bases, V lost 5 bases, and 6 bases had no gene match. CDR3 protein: CASSSGRFRETQYF. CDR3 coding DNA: TGTGCCAGCAGTAGCGGGAGGTTCAGGGAGACCCAGTACTTC.

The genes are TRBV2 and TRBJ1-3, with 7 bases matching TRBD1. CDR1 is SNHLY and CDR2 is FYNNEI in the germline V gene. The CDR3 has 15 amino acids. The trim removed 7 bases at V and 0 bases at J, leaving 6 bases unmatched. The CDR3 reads CASKPTGDSGNTIYF. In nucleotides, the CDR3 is TGTGCCAGCAAACCTACAGGGGACTCTGGAAACACCATATATTTT.

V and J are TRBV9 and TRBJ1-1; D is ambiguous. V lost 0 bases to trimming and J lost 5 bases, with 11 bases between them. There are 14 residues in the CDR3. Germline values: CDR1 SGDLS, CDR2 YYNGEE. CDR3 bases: TGTGCCAGCAGCGTAGGACGCGGAGGGACTGAAGCTTTCTTT. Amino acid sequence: CASSVGRGGTEAFF.

CDR3 in DNA: TGTGCCAGCAGCCAAGGACTAGTGGGAACCCAAGAGACCCAGTACTTC. This encodes CASSQGLVGTQETQYF. J is TRBJ2-5 and V is TRBV3-1 (or the pseudogene TRBV3-2), with D tentatively TRBD2 (6 bases). V was clipped by 1 base and J by 1 base, with 13 bases between them. This CDR3 has 16 residues. Germline CDR1 and CDR2: LGHDT and YNNKEL (reference sequence).

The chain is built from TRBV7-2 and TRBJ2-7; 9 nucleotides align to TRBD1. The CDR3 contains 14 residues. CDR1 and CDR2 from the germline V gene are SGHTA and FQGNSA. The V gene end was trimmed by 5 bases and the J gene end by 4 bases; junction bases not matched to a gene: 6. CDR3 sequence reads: CASSPGQGRYEQYF. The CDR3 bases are TGTGCCAGCAGCCCGGGACAGGGTAGGTACGAGCAGTACTTC.